This is a list of T cell receptor beta chains from one sample in a study of blood T cell repertoires in COVID-19. Clones were read by immunoSEQ multiplex PCR, and TCRdb kept only the in-frame ones, dropping some. The sample carries under 250,000 clones, more than 70% recorded once. The sequenced sample consisted of peripheral blood. These TCRs come from a woman in her 30s with COVID-19, enrolled during active disease. CDR3s include the opening cysteine and the closing phenylalanine or tryptophan. A D gene is named only where the DNA matches it firmly. Size values are once, few and many counts, or a class for expanded clones, and some rows have none.

>NA|TRBV11-2|NA|TRBJ1-5
CASSFQGGQPQHF
TGTGCCAGCAGCTTCCAGGGAGGGCAGCCCCAGCATTTT
>once|TRBV19|NA|TRBJ2-5
CASSTGETQYF
TGTGCCAGTAGTACCGGGGAGACCCAGTACTTC
>NA|TRBV6-2/TRBV6-3|NA|TRBJ1-1
CASSSGVAEAFF
TGTGCCAGCAGCTCCGGTGTAGCTGAAGCTTTCTTT
>NA|TRBV18|NA|TRBJ1-1
CASSPQGLDTEAFF
TGTGCCAGCTCACCACAGGGGCTTGACACTGAAGCTTTCTTT
>NA|TRBV6-2/TRBV6-3|TRBD2|TRBJ2-3
CASSYSGGATDTQYF
TGTGCCAGCAGTTATAGCGGGGGGGCGACAGATACGCAGTATTTT
>NA|TRBV7-2|NA|TRBJ2-5
CASSPLGGPQETQYF
TGTGCCAGCAGCCCCTTGGGGGGACCTCAAGAGACCCAGTACTTC
>NA|TRBV24-1|TRBD1|TRBJ1-5
CATSQGGQPQHF
TGTGCCACCTCCCAGGGGGGTCAGCCCCAGCATTTT
>NA|TRBV5-1|NA|TRBJ2-3
CASSLALLDTQYF
TGCGCCAGCAGCTTGGCCTTATTAGATACGCAGTATTTT
>NA|TRBV7-9|TRBD2|TRBJ2-5
CASSLRGGGQETQYF
TGTGCCAGCAGCTTACGCGGGGGGGGGCAAGAGACCCAGTACTTC
>NA|TRBV4-3|NA|TRBJ2-4
CASRMSLAKNIQYF
TGCGCCAGCAGAATGAGTCTAGCCAAAAACATTCAGTACTTC
>NA|TRBV21-1|NA|TRBJ2-7
CASSNFKRGRIQGTYEQYF
TGTGCCAGCAGCAATTTCAAAAGGGGCCGAATCCAAGGAACCTACGAGCAGTACTTC
>once|TRBV2|NA|TRBJ2-3
CASSGGGASTDTQYF
TGTGCCAGCAGTGGGGGCGGGGCTAGCACAGATACGCAGTATTTT
>once|TRBV3-1/TRBV3-2|TRBD2|TRBJ2-2
CASSLPGLAIGELFF
TGTGCCAGCAGCCTTCCGGGACTAGCTATCGGGGAGCTGTTTTTT
>NA|TRBV9|TRBD1|TRBJ1-1
CASSVPGTANTEAFF
TGTGCCAGCAGCGTACCCGGGACAGCGAACACTGAAGCTTTCTTT
>NA|TRBV5-5|TRBD1|TRBJ2-5
CASRAQGHQETQYF
TGTGCCAGCAGGGCACAGGGGCACCAAGAGACCCAGTACTTC
>NA|TRBV19|NA|TRBJ2-5
CASSLSGIQETQYF
TGTGCCAGTAGTTTATCCGGGATACAAGAGACCCAGTACTTC
>few|TRBV19|NA|TRBJ2-1
CASSITAGANNEQFF
TGTGCCAGTAGTATAACCGCGGGGGCAAACAATGAGCAGTTCTTC
>NA|TRBV5-1|TRBD1|TRBJ2-7
CASSPRGPGPEQYF
TGCGCCAGCAGCCCGAGGGGGCCGGGGCCAGAGCAGTACTTC
>NA|TRBV19|TRBD1|TRBJ1-5
CASTPRGQGHNQPQHF
TGTGCCAGTACCCCCCGAGGACAGGGACACAATCAGCCCCAGCATTTT
>NA|TRBV7-5|NA|TRBJ2-1
CARSPLCGRASYEQFF
TGTGCCAGAAGCCCCCTATGCGGGAGGGCCTCGTATGAGCAGTTCTTC
>NA|TRBV19|TRBD1|TRBJ2-5
CASSIQGQQETQYF
TGTGCCAGTAGTATTCAGGGACAGCAAGAGACCCAGTACTTC
>NA|TRBV6-5|NA|TRBJ1-2
CASRSPAGNYGYTF
TGTGCCAGCAGGTCCCCGGCAGGGAACTATGGCTACACCTTC
>once|TRBV4-3|NA|TRBJ2-2
CASSQDFWGHTGELFF
TGCGCCAGCAGCCAAGATTTTTGGGGGCACACCGGGGAGCTGTTTTTT
>once|TRBV9|TRBD2|TRBJ2-1
CASSATSGSVNEQFF
TGTGCCAGCAGCGCGACTAGCGGGAGTGTAAATGAGCAGTTCTTC
>NA|TRBV4-2|TRBD2|TRBJ2-5
CASSQDSQLAGEQETQYF
TGTGCCAGCAGCCAAGATTCCCAACTAGCGGGGGAACAAGAGACCCAGTACTTC
>NA|TRBV4-2|NA|TRBJ2-7
CASSQVTSYEQYF
TGTGCCAGCAGCCAAGTGACTAGCTACGAGCAGTACTTC
>NA|TRBV6-1|NA|TRBJ2-7
CASSENRPGYEQYF
TGTGCCAGCAGTGAGAACCGACCAGGCTACGAGCAGTACTTC
>NA|TRBV19|NA|TRBJ1-6
CASSISLFNSPLHF
TGTGCCAGTAGTATTTCACTTTTCAATTCACCCCTCCACTTT
>NA|TRBV11-3|NA|TRBJ2-2
CASSLEGPGELFF
TGTGCCAGCAGCTTAGAGGGGCCCGGGGAGCTGTTTTTT
>NA|TRBV11-2|TRBD1|TRBJ1-2
CASSQWTGGSINYGYTF
TGTGCCAGCAGCCAATGGACAGGGGGCTCCATTAACTATGGCTACACCTTC
>NA|TRBV2|NA|TRBJ1-3
CASEGGQRSGNTIYF
TGTGCCAGCGAAGGGGGACAACGCTCTGGAAACACCATATATTTT
>NA|TRBV2|TRBD1|TRBJ1-4
CASREQGAVEKLFF
TGTGCCAGCAGGGAACAGGGGGCAGTTGAAAAACTGTTTTTT
>NA|TRBV28|NA|TRBJ1-1
CASTLGLNTEAFF
TGTGCCAGCACCTTGGGGCTGAACACTGAAGCTTTCTTT
>NA|TRBV18|TRBD1|TRBJ1-2
CASSPLVSLSGQTSNYGYTF
TGTGCCAGCTCACCACTCGTATCTCTTTCGGGACAGACTTCTAACTATGGCTACACCTTC
>NA|TRBV2|NA|TRBJ1-3
CASRLPGEGGNTIYF
TGTGCCAGCAGACTTCCAGGGGAAGGGGGAAACACCATATATTTT
>few|TRBV6-1|NA|TRBJ2-1
CASSELGGGNEQFF
TGTGCCAGCAGTGAATTGGGAGGGGGTAATGAGCAGTTCTTC
>NA|TRBV3-1/TRBV3-2|TRBD1|TRBJ2-7
CASSQDIGTGRHEQYF
TGTGCCAGCAGCCAAGATATTGGGACAGGGCGACACGAGCAGTACTTC
>NA|TRBV11-3|TRBD2|TRBJ2-2
CASTSGRSGSYTGELFF
TGTGCCAGCACCTCTGGTAGGAGCGGGAGTTACACCGGGGAGCTGTTTTTT
>once|TRBV27|TRBD1|TRBJ1-2
CASSRDRASLERPYGYTF
TGTGCCAGCAGCCGTGACAGGGCCTCCCTCGAGAGGCCCTATGGCTACACCTTC
>NA|TRBV6-5|TRBD2|TRBJ2-1
CASSYRLAGEQFF
TGTGCCAGCAGTTACCGTCTAGCGGGTGAACAGTTCTTC
>NA|TRBV10-3|NA|TRBJ1-5
CAISFDSSPNQPQHF
TGTGCCATCAGTTTTGACAGTTCACCCAATCAGCCCCAGCATTTT
>NA|TRBV7-2|NA|TRBJ1-1
CASSPNRDSAFNTEAFF
TGTGCCAGCAGCCCTAACCGAGACAGTGCCTTTAACACTGAAGCTTTCTTT
>NA|TRBV12-3/TRBV12-4|NA|TRBJ2-3
CASSWDGGWGQYF
TGTGCCAGCAGTTGGGATGGGGGCTGGGGGCAGTATTTT
>NA|TRBV5-4|TRBD1|TRBJ2-3
CASSRTGGGDTQYF
TGTGCCAGCAGCCGGACAGGGGGCGGCGATACGCAGTATTTT
>NA|TRBV19|NA|TRBJ1-4
CASSGGGAANEKLFF
TGTGCCAGTAGTGGGGGGGGTGCGGCTAATGAAAAACTGTTTTTT